The source of this T cell receptor (beta chain) is a study of blood T cell repertoires in COVID-19. The table came from immunoSEQ multiplex PCR; TCRdb's copy has only in-frame clones and leaves some out. The profile shows about 230,000 clones, around 85% of them singletons. This clone has more than one count but fewer than ten. The sequencing sample was made of peripheral blood. This TCR was recovered from a woman of 80 years or more with acute or convalescent COVID-19.

The CDR3 is CASSQDLTGTYEQYF. The CDR3, as DNA: TGCGCCAGCAGCCAGGACCTGACAGGGACCTACGAGCAGTACTTC. The chain links TRBV5-1 to TRBJ2-7; 7 positions agree with TRBD1. The V gene end was trimmed by 4 bases and the J gene end by 2 bases; junction bases not matched to a gene: 9. CDR1 is SGHRS, CDR2 YFSETQ, per germline. The CDR3 runs to 15 residues. The full variable domain, its missing parts supplied by reference TRBV5-1 and TRBJ2-7, is KAGVTQTPRYLIKTRGQQVTLSCSPISGHRSVSWYQQTPGQGLQFLFEYFSETQRNKGNFPGRFSGRQFSNSRSEMNVSTLELGDSALYLCASSQDLTGTYEQYFGPGTRLTVT.